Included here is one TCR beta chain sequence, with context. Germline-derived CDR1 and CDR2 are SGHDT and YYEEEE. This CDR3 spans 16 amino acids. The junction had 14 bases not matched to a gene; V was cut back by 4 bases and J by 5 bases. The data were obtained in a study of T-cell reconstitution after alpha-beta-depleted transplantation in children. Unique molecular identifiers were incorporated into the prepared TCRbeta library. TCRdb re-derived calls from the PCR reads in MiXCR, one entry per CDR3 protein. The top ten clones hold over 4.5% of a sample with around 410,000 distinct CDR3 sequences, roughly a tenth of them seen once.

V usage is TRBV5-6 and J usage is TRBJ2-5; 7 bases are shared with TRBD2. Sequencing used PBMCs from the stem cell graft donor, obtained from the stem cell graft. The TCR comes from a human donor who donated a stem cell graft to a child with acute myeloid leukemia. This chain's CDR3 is CASSPGRTSRMETQYF. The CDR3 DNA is TGTGCCAGCAGCCCGGGGAGGACTAGTAGGATGGAGACCCAGTACTTC.